This T cell receptor beta chain was obtained from a study of T-cell reconstitution after alpha-beta-depleted transplantation in children (TCRdb year 2016). With regard to the full study: T-cell immune reconstitution after TCRalphabeta/CD19-depleted allogeneic hematopoietic cell transplantation in children was quantitatively tracked in the study by means of TCR repertoire profiling.

Library generation was performed with PCR. The reads were generated on an Illumina HiSeq 2500. TCR library preparation used molecular barcoding, with unique molecular identifiers applied to normalize quantification of the TCRbeta repertoire. TCRdb reprocessed the public reads (quality trimming at Q25 with fastp, clone calling with MiXCR) and kept in-frame beta chains. Each CDR3 protein gets just one entry, which takes the most common genes and DNA from the rows behind it. The sample has under 750,000 distinct CDR3 sequences on record, 23% of them singletons. The ten largest clones take up 11% to 15% of the sample. The CDR3 starts with the cysteine, ends with the phenylalanine, and has 15 residues. Of all the DNA, just the CDR3 is kept, 45 bases in frame from base 1. V is trimmed back by 3 bases and J by 4 bases, and the junction contains 5 bases that no gene match accounts for. The germline V gene encodes CDR1 SGHTA and CDR2 FQGNSA.

Overall study results and their limits: The apparently early alphabetaT-cell count recovery about two months after transplant was reportedly dependent on only several hundred rapidly expanded clones derived from non-depleted graft cells. Hyperexpanded clone frequencies declined over subsequent months; after one year, T-cell counts and TCRbeta diversity were mostly attributed to newly produced T cells. In some patients, high TCRbeta diversity at day 60 was attributed to recipient T cells and intrathymic progenitors that had survived conditioning.

Taken with the paper, the label for treatment or condition translates to: allogeneic hematopoietic cell transplantation with graft depleted of TCRalphabeta T cells and CD19 B cells. Transplant recipients were children who received TCRalphabeta/CD19-depleted allogeneic hematopoietic cell grafts. A word on this clonotype: Its binding antigen is unknown. Base qualities are not provided; no much larger clone lies one nucleotide away.

Sequences were derived from PBMCs, mostly from graft donor cells, sampled 360 days after TCRalphabeta/CD19-depleted stem cell transplant. The receptor was isolated from a boy in the first two years of life who had a stem cell transplant for acute myeloid leukemia, so the T cells may come from the graft donor. Here the chain combines TRBV7-2 and TRBJ1-5, with TRBD1 matching 8 junction bases. CDR3 protein: CASSFGQGKNQPQHF. The base sequence is TGTGCCAGCAGCTTTGGACAGGGAAAGAATCAGCCCCAGCATTTT. The full variable domain, completed from the reference TRBV7-2 and TRBJ1-5 proteins outside the CDR3, reads GAGVSQSPSNKVTEKGKDVELRCDPISGHTALYWYRQSLGQGLEFLIYFQGNSAPDKSGLPSDRFSAERTGGSVSTLTIQRTQQEDSAVYLCASSFGQGKNQPQHFGDGTRLSIL.